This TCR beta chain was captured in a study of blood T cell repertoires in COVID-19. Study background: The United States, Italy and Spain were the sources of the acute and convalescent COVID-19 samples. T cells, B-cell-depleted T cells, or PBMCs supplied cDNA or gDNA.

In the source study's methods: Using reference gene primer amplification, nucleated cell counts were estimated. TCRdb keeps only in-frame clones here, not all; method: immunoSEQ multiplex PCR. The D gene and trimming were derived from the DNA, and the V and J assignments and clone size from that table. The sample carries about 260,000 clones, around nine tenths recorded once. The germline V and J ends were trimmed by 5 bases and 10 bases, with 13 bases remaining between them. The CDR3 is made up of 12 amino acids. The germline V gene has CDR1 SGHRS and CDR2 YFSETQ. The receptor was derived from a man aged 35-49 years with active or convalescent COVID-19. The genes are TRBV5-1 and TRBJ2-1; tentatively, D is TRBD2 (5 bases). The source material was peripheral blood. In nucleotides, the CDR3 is TGCGCCAGCAGTTACGACGGGAACGAGCAGTTCTTC. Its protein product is CASSYDGNEQFF.